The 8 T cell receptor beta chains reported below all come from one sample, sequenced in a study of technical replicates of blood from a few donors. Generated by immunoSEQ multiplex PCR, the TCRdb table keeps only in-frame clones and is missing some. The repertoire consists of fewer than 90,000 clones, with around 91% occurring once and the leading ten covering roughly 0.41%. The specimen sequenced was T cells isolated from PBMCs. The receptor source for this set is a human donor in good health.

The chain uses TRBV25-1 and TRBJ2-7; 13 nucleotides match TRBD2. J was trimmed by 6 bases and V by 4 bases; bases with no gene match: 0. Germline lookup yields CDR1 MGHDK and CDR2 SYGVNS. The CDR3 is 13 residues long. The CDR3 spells CASSGTSGSEQYF. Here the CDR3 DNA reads TGTGCCAGCAGTGGGACTAGCGGGAGCGAGCAGTACTTC.

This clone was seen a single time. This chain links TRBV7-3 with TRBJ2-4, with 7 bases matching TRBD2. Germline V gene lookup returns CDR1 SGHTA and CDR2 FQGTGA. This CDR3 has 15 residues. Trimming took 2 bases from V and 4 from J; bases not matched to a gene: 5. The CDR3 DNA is TGTGCCAGCAGCTTAGCGCTAGCGGAAAAAAACATTCAGTACTTC. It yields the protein CASSLALAEKNIQYF.

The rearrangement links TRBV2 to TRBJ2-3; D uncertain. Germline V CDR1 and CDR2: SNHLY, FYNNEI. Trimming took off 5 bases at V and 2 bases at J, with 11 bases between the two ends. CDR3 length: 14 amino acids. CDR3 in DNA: TGTGCCAGCAGTTTAAATTATCCCACAGATACGCAGTATTTT. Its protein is CASSLNYPTDTQYF.

The chain's CDR3 is CASSLAGTSGSNNEQFF. The CDR3 bases are TGTGCCAGCAGCTTAGCGGGGACTAGCGGGAGTAACAATGAGCAGTTCTTC. The V gene is TRBV7-3, the J gene TRBJ2-1; 14 bases are a match to TRBD2. This CDR3 contains 17 residues. V shed 2 bases, J shed 5 bases, and the junction held 5 bases outside the gene matches. The germline CDR1 and CDR2 sequences are SGHTA and FQGTGA.

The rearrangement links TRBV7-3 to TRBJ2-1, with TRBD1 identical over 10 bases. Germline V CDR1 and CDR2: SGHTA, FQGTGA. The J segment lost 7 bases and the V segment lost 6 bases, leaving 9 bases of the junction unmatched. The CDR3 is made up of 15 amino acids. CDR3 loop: CASSSGTGEANEQFF. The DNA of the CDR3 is TGTGCCAGCAGTTCCGGGACAGGGGAGGCAAATGAGCAGTTCTTC.

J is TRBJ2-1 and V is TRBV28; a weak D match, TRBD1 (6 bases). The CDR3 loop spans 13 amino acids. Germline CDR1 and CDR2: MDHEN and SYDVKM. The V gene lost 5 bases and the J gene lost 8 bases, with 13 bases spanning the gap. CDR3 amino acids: CASSPSGEHEQFF. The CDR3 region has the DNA TGTGCCAGCAGTCCCTCAGGGGAGCATGAGCAGTTCTTC.

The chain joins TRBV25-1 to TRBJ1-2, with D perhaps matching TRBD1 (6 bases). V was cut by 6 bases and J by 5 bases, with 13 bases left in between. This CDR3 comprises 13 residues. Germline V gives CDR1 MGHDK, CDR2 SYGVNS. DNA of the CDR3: TGTGCCAGCAGGCACAGGGAGAAGTATGGCTACACCTTC. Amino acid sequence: CASRHREKYGYTF.

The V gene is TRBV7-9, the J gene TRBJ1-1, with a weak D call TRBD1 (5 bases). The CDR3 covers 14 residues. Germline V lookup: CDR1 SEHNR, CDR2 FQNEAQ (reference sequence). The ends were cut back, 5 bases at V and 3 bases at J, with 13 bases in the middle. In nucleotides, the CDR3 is TGTGCCAGCAGCGCGCGACAGTGGGACACTGAAGCTTTCTTT. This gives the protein CASSARQWDTEAFF. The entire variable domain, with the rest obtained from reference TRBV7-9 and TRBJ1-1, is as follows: DTGVSQNPRHKITKRGQNVTFRCDPISEHNRLYWYRQTLGQGPEFLTYFQNEAQLEKSRLLSDRFSAERPKGSFSTLEIQRTEQGDSAMYLCASSARQWDTEAFFGQGTRLTVV.